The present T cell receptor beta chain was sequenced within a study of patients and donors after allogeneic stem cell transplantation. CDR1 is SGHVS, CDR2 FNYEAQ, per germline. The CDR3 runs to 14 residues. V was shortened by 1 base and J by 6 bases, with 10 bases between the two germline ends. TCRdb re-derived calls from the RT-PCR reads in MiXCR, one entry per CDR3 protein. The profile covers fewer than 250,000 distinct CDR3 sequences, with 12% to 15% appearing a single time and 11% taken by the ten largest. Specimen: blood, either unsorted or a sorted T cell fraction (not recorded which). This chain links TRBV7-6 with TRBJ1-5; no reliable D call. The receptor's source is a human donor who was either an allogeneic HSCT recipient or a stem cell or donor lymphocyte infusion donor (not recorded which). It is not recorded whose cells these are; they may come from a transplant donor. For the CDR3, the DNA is TGTGCCAGCAGCTTAGAGAGTCGAACTCAGCCCCAGCATTTT. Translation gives CASSLESRTQPQHF.